This TCR beta chain was retrieved from a study of monozygotic twins with inflammatory bowel disease (dated by TCRdb to the late 2010s). Context from the whole study: The complete study included approximately 28 monozygotic twin pairs: 19 IBD-discordant Danish pairs and nine German pairs, of which four were IBD-concordant and five were IBD-discordant. Within discordant pairs, disease-associated traits were sought mainly by comparing IBD patients with their genetically identical healthy co-twins. Each individual had, on average, about 151 000 unique TCRalpha sequences and 181 000 unique TCRbeta sequences available for analysis. What the research found in general, with its limitations: Because patients received different immunosuppressive treatments, the repertoires may have picked up extra background noise and variability between individuals. The analysis was unable to tell different T cell subtypes apart. Concordant and discordant twins showed no difference in repertoire similarity, possibly because of limited statistical power. TCRbeta repertoire diversity, by inverse Simpson index, was decreased in IBD patients compared with their healthy co-twins. Compared with healthy twins, IBD patients had fewer clonotypes in common with other individuals, a difference most pronounced in patients showing signs of disease activity. No single strong signal or clonotype linked to IBD turned up in the results, so the idea that one exists was not supported.

The germline V gene encodes CDR1 MNHNS and CDR2 SASEGT. The CDR3 measures 15 amino acids from cysteine to phenylalanine. The DNA is unrecorded. From each donor, an approximately 2.5 ml peripheral blood sample was drawn into PAXgene tubes and stored at -80 degrees C. Total RNA was isolated from whole blood with the PAXgene blood miRNA kit on an automated QIAcube, without T cell sorting. Peripheral blood from monozygotic twin pairs who were concordant or discordant for inflammatory bowel disease underwent deep TCRalpha and TCRbeta repertoire profiling using unique molecular barcoding. For every twin pair, smoking habits were documented, and each individual was categorised as a current, former or never smoker. Worth noting for this clonotype: Its cognate antigen has yet to be identified.

Libraries were made using 5' RACE. Preparation of each TCR library used 3,500 to 4,500 ng of total RNA. For each sample, cDNA synthesis with SMARTScribe reverse transcriptase was split into eight separate reactions. During cDNA synthesis, template switching was used to introduce unique molecular identifiers that contained a 6-nucleotide sample barcode. Two nested PCRs of approximately 16 and 10 cycles amplified the TCRalpha and TCRbeta cDNA, and bead purification followed each PCR. Before amplification, the cDNA was treated with uracil DNA-glycosylase and purified using the QIAquick PCR purification kit. In the second PCR, Illumina TruSeq-compatible adapters and sample-specific barcodes were added. TapeStation and Qubit were used to check library quality and concentration, and about 5.2 ng of each library went into the pool. Sequencing of the pooled libraries was done on an Illumina HiSeq2500 single-index Rapid Run using custom sequencing primers and 2 x 100 bp reads. On the study's bioinformatics: MiGEC version 1.2.6 was used for UMI-based consensus assembly, which corrected PCR and sequencing errors. MiXCR version 2.1.1 handled V(D)J alignment, clonotype assembly and CDR3 extraction. To normalise gene usage, clonotype sharing and MAIT/NKT TCR abundance, the top 1000, 10 000 and 20 000 clonotypes in each sample were analysed. After downsampling to 27 000 UMIs, diversity was calculated as the inverse Simpson index using the vegan R package. Paired Mann-Whitney U tests were applied to discordant twin pairs, with Benjamini-Hochberg correction for multiple testing. TCRdb reprocessed the public reads and reports one entry per CDR3 protein sequence, without DNA. The V and J calls were not made by the authors but by TCRdb's processing. The sample's table lists a count of about 380,000 distinct CDR3 sequences. Of the sample, 2.5% to 3% is held by the ten largest clones.

This chain joins TRBV6-1 to TRBJ1-2. This clonotype originated in a human donor with ulcerative colitis or Crohn's disease, or a healthy co-twin of an affected twin (not recorded which). The sample consisted of blood. The CDR3 region has the sequence CASRTPGLRGHGYTF.